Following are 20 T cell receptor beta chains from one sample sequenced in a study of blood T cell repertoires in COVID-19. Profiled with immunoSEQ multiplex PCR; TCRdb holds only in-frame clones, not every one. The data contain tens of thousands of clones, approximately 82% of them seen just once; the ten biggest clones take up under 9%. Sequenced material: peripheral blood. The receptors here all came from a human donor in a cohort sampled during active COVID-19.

CDR3 coding DNA: TGTGCCAGTAGTATATCCCCATCCAGCACAGATACGCAGTATTTT. Its protein product is CASSISPSSTDTQYF. The chain recombines TRBV19 with TRBJ2-3; D ambiguous. Germline V gene sequence: CDR1 LNHDA, CDR2 SQIVND (reference sequence). V was clipped by 2 bases and J by 0 bases, with 9 bases between them. CDR3 length: 15 residues.

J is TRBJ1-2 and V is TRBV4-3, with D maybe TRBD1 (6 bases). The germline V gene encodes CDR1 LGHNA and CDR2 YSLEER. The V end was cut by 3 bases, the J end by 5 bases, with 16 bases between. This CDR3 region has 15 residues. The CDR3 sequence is CASSQRNRGGYGYTF. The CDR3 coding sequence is TGCGCCAGCAGCCAGCGGAATAGGGGGGGATATGGCTACACCTTC.

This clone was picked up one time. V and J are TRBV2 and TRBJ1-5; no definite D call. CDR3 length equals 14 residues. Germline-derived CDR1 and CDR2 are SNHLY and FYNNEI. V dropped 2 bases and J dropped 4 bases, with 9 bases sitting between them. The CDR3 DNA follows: TGTGCCAGCAGTGAACGACACGGAAATCAGCCCCAGCATTTT. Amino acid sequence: CASSERHGNQPQHF. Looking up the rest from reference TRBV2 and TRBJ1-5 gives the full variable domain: EPEVTQTPSHQVTQMGQEVILRCVPISNHLYFYWYRQILGQKVEFLVSFYNNEISEKSEIFDDQFSVERPDGSNFTLKIRSTKLEDSAMYFCASSERHGNQPQHFGDGTRLSIL.

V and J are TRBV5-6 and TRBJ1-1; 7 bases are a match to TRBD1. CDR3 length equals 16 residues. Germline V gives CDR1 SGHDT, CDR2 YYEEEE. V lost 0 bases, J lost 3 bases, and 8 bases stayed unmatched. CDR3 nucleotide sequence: TGTGCCAGCAGCTTGGTAGCGACAGGGACGTACACTGAAGCTTTCTTT. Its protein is CASSLVATGTYTEAFF.

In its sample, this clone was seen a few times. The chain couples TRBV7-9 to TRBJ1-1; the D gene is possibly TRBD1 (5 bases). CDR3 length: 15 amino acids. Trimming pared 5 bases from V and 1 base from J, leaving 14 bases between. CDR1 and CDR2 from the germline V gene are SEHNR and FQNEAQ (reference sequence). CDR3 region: CASSVRRDGNTEAFF. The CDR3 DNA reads TGTGCCAGCAGCGTTAGGCGGGACGGGAACACTGAAGCTTTCTTT.

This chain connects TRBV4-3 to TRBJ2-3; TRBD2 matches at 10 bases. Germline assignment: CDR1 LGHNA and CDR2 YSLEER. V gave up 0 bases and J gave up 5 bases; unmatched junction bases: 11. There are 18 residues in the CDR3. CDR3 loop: CASSQDLLLAGDGDTQYF. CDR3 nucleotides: TGCGCCAGCAGCCAAGACTTATTGCTAGCGGGAGATGGAGATACGCAGTATTTT.

The CDR3 spells CASSQPGLGQREAKLFF. In DNA, the CDR3 is TGTGCCAGCAGCCAACCGGGGTTGGGACAGCGAGAGGCAAAACTGTTTTTT. The chain combines TRBV3-1 (or the pseudogene TRBV3-2) with TRBJ1-4; TRBD1 matches 7 bases. The CDR3 is 17 residues long. Germline loops: CDR1 LGHDT, CDR2 YNNKEL (reference sequence). Trimming at V came to 2 bases and at J to 10 bases, leaving 16 bases not matched to a gene.

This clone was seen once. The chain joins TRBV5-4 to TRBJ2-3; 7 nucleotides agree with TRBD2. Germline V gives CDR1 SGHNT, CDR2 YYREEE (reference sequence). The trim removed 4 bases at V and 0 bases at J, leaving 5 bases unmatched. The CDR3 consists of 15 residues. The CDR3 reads CASSLGDYSTDTQYF. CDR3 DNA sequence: TGTGCCAGCAGCCTGGGGGACTATAGCACAGATACGCAGTATTTT.

CDR3 residues: CATSDPDPGQTRTDTQYF. CDR3 bases: TGTGCCACCAGTGACCCAGACCCCGGACAGACCCGCACAGATACGCAGTATTTT. This rearrangement joins TRBV24-1 to TRBJ2-3, with D perhaps TRBD1 (6 bases). CDR3 size: 18 residues. Germline V gene data show CDR1 as KGHDR and CDR2 as SFDVKD. Trimming shortened V by 4 bases and J by 1 base, and 20 bases separated the two germline ends.

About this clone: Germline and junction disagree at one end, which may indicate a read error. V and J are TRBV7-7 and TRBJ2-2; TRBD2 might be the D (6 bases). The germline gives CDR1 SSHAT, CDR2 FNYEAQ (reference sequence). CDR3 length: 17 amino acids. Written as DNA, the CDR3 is TGTGCTAGCAGCCCCCGGGCTAGCGCGAGAGGTACCGGGGAGCTGTTTTTT. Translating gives CASSPRASARGTGELFF. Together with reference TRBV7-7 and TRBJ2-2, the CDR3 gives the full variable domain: GAGVSQSPRYKVTKRGQDVTLRCDPISSHATLYWYQQALGQGPEFLTYFNYEAQPDKSGLPSDRFSAERPEGSISTLTIQRTEQRDSAMYRCASSPRASARGTGELFFGEGSRLTVL.

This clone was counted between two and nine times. The CDR3 DNA is TGTGCCAGCAGCCCCGCGGCGGGAGCATCTTACGAGCAGTACTTC. This encodes CASSPAAGASYEQYF. The chain employs TRBV7-6 and TRBJ2-7; 7 bases are shared with TRBD2. Germline-derived CDR1 and CDR2 are SGHVS and FNYEAQ. Unmatched junction bases numbered 11, after V lost 5 bases and J lost 4 bases. The CDR3 length is 15 residues.

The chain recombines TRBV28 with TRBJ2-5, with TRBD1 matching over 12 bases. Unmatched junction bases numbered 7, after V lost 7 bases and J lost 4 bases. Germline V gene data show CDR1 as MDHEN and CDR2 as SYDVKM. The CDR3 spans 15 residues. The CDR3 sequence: CASTAGTGGSETQYF. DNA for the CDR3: TGTGCCAGCACCGCCGGGACAGGGGGCTCAGAGACCCAGTACTTC. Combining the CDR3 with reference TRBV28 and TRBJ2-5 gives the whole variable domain DVKVTQSSRYLVKRTGEKVFLECVQDMDHENMFWYRQDPGLGLRLIYFSYDVKMKEKGDIPEGYSVSREKKERFSLILESASTNQTSMYLCASTAGTGGSETQYFGPGTRLLVL.

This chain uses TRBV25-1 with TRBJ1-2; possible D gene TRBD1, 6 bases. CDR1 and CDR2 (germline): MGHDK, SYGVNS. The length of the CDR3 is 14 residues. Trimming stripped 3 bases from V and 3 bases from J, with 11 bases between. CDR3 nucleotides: TGTGCCAGCAGTGATTGGGGGGGCGACTATGGCTACACCTTC. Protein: CASSDWGGDYGYTF.

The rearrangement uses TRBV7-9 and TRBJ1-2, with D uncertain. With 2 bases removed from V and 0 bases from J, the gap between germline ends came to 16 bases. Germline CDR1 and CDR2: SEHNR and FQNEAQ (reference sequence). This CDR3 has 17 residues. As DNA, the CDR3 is TGTGCCAGCAGCTTATCTTTTACGGAGGGAGCTAACTATGGCTACACCTTC. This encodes CASSLSFTEGANYGYTF.

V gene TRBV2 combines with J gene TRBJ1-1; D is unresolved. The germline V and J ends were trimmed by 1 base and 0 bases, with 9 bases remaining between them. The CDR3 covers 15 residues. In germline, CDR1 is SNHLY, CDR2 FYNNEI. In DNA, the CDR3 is TGTGCCAGCAGTGAAGATGAACAACTGAACACTGAAGCTTTCTTT. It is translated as CASSEDEQLNTEAFF.

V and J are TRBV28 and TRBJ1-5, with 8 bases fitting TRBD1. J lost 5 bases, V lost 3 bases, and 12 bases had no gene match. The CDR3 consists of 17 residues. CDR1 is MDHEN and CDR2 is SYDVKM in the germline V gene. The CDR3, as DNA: TGTGCCAGCAGTTTGTCCGCGCAGGGGGCAAGGGATCAGCCCCAGCATTTT. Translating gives CASSLSAQGARDQPQHF.

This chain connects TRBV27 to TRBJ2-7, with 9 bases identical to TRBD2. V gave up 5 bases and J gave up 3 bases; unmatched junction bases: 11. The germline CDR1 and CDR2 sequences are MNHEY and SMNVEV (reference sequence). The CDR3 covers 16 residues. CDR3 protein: CASSPLAGNPFYEQYF. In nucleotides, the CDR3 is TGTGCCAGCAGTCCTCTAGCGGGGAACCCCTTCTACGAGCAGTACTTC.

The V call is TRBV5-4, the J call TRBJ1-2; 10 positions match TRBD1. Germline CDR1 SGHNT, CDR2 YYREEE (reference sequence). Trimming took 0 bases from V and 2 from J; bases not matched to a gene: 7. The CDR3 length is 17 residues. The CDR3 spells CASSLGGTGDRNYGYTF. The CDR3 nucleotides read TGTGCCAGCAGCTTGGGTGGGACAGGGGACCGCAACTATGGCTACACCTTC.

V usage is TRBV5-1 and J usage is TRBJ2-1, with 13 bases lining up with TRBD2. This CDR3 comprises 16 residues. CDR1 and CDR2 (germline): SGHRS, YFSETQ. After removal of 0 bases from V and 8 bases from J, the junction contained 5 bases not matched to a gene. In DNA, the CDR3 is TGCGCCAGCAGCTTGGGACTAGCGGGAGGAAAGGATGAGCAGTTCTTC. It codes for CASSLGLAGGKDEQFF.

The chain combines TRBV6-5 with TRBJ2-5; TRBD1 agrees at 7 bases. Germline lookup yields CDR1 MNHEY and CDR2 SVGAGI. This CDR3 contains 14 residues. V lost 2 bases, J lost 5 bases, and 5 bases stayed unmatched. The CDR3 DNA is TGTGCCAGCAGTTACCGGACAGGAGAGGAGACCCAGTACTTC. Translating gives CASSYRTGEETQYF.